The 15 T cell receptor beta chains below were found in one sample sequenced in a study of OX40 agonist ivuxolimab in advanced cancers. Measured with immunoSEQ multiplex PCR; TCRdb has only the in-frame clones, and not every one. This table has 55,000 to 70,000 clones, over 80% appearing once. Sequenced here: CD4+ or CD8+ T cells sorted from blood, sampled in a trial of the OX40 agonist ivuxolimab. The receptor set was obtained from an adult with an advanced solid tumor such as melanoma, head and neck, liver or kidney cancer.

The chain uses TRBV11-3 and TRBJ2-4; 9 nucleotides agree with TRBD1. Trimming at V came to 6 bases and at J to 5 bases, leaving 5 bases not matched to a gene. CDR1 is SGHNT and CDR2 is YENEEA in the germline V gene. CDR3 length: 14 amino acids. As DNA, the CDR3 is TGTGCCAGCAGACCCGGGACAGGGCAAAACATTCAGTACTTC. As protein: CASRPGTGQNIQYF.

The rearrangement joins TRBV7-6 to TRBJ2-7; 7 bases align to TRBD1. Germline lookup yields CDR1 SGHVS and CDR2 FNYEAQ. V trimming: 0 bases; J trimming: 2 bases; junction bases outside the gene matches: 7. The CDR3 spans 16 residues. CDR3 loop: CASSLARTGGPYEQYF. CDR3 nucleotides: TGTGCCAGCAGCTTAGCCAGGACAGGAGGTCCCTACGAGCAGTACTTC.

The chain carries TRBV11-2 and TRBJ1-2, with D tentatively TRBD1 (5 bases). The CDR3 is 14 residues long. The V end was cut by 6 bases, the J end by 4 bases, with 15 bases between. CDR1 SGHAT and CDR2 FQNNGV come from the germline V gene. The CDR3 DNA follows: TGTGCCAGCAGGTTTGTAGGGGCTGGCTATGGCTACACCTTC. Translated, it gives CASRFVGAGYGYTF.

This sequence joins TRBV2 and TRBJ2-3; 7 bases are a match to TRBD2. From germline, CDR1 is SNHLY and CDR2 FYNNEI. The CDR3 spans 15 residues. J gave up 0 bases and V 8 bases, and 8 bases lay outside the gene matches. The CDR3: CASSGSGVSTDTQYF. DNA of the CDR3: TGTGCCAGCTCGGGGAGCGGGGTGAGCACAGATACGCAGTATTTT. Full variable domain (missing parts from reference TRBV2 and TRBJ2-3): EPEVTQTPSHQVTQMGQEVILRCVPISNHLYFYWYRQILGQKVEFLVSFYNNEISEKSEIFDDQFSVERPDGSNFTLKIRSTKLEDSAMYFCASSGSGVSTDTQYFGPGTRLTVL.

The chain joins TRBV10-1 to TRBJ2-5; D unresolved. The V end lost 3 bases, the J end lost 11 bases, and 13 bases lay between the germline ends. CDR1 and CDR2 from the germline V gene are WNHNN and SYGVQD (reference sequence). The CDR3 contains 12 residues. CDR3 nucleotides: TGCGCCAGCAGTGAAAAATGGTGCAGTCAGTACTTC. Amino acid sequence: CASSEKWCSQYF.

The chain joins TRBV5-4 to TRBJ1-2; no clear D. V lost 0 bases to trimming and J lost 5 bases, with 14 bases between them. Germline lookup yields CDR1 SGHNT and CDR2 YYREEE (reference sequence). This CDR3 is 15 amino acids long. Here the CDR3 DNA reads TGTGCCAGCAGCTTGGTTGTGGGGTACCAATATGGCTACACCTTC. Protein: CASSLVVGYQYGYTF. The variable domain in full, completed from reference TRBV5-4 and TRBJ1-2, reads ETGVTQSPTHLIKTRGQQVTLRCSSQSGHNTVSWYQQALGQGPQFIFQYYREEENGRGNFPPRFSGLQFPNYSSELNVNALELDDSALYLCASSLVVGYQYGYTFGSGTRLTVV.

The genes are TRBV5-1 and TRBJ1-2, with TRBD1 matching over 8 bases. J lost 1 base, V lost 0 bases, and 5 bases had no gene match. Germline lookup yields CDR1 SGHRS and CDR2 YFSETQ. The CDR3 extends over 16 amino acids. CDR3 DNA sequence: TGCGCCAGCAGCTTGGCCGAGACAGGGGTTAACTATGGCTACACCTTC. The encoded protein is CASSLAETGVNYGYTF.

The V gene is TRBV6-6, the J gene TRBJ1-1, with no clear D. Trimming stripped 4 bases from V and 0 bases from J, with 12 bases between. CDR1 MNHNY and CDR2 SVGAGI come from the germline V gene (reference sequence). This CDR3 spans 15 amino acids. CDR3 amino acids: CASSLLHYLNTEAFF. The CDR3 DNA reads as TGTGCCAGCAGTTTACTTCACTACTTGAACACTGAAGCTTTCTTT.

The V gene is TRBV7-2, the J gene TRBJ2-1; TRBD2 aligns across 9 bases. The CDR3 is 16 amino acids. The junction had 11 bases not matched to a gene; V was cut back by 6 bases and J by 5 bases. Germline V gene lookup returns CDR1 SGHTA and CDR2 FQGNSA. The CDR3 spells CASSFTAGGFNNEQFF. In DNA form, the CDR3 reads TGTGCCAGCAGTTTTACAGCGGGGGGATTTAACAATGAGCAGTTCTTC.

The V and J genes are TRBV7-6 and TRBJ2-3, with 10 bases lining up with TRBD1. The J segment lost 5 bases and the V segment lost 5 bases, leaving 1 base of the junction unmatched. CDR3 length: 13 residues. The germline V gene encodes CDR1 SGHVS and CDR2 FNYEAQ. The CDR3 DNA reads as TGTGCCAGCAGCCGGGACAGGGGAGATACGCAGTATTTT. Its protein is CASSRDRGDTQYF.

This clone was seen once. The chain combines TRBV7-2 with TRBJ2-7; D tentatively fits TRBD1 or TRBD2 (5 bases each). CDR1 and CDR2 (germline): SGHTA, FQGNSA. This CDR3 region has 14 residues. Trimming stripped 5 bases from V and 6 bases from J, with 17 bases between. CDR3 nucleotides: TGTGCCAGCAGCCCGATGGCAGGGAGCTCCGAGCAGTACTTC. Protein: CASSPMAGSSEQYF. Combining the CDR3 with reference TRBV7-2 and TRBJ2-7 gives the whole variable domain GAGVSQSPSNKVTEKGKDVELRCDPISGHTALYWYRQSLGQGLEFLIYFQGNSAPDKSGLPSDRFSAERTGGSVSTLTIQRTQQEDSAVYLCASSPMAGSSEQYFGPGTRLTVT.

The chain recombines TRBV14 with TRBJ2-5; 7 bases are shared with TRBD1. The CDR3 is 17 amino acids. V gave up 1 base and J gave up 5 bases; unmatched junction bases: 13. From germline, CDR1 is SGHDN and CDR2 FVKESK. In nucleotides, the CDR3 is TGTGCCAGCAGCCAAGCCTGGGGGCAGGGGGAGTTTGAGACCCAGTACTTC. Translating it yields CASSQAWGQGEFETQYF.

The genes are TRBV7-2 and TRBJ2-3, with 12 nucleotides matching TRBD2. The junction had 7 bases not matched to a gene; V was cut back by 1 base and J by 2 bases. Germline V gene lookup returns CDR1 SGHTA and CDR2 FQGNSA. This CDR3 comprises 18 residues. CDR3 DNA sequence: TGTGCCAGCAGCTTAGAAGCTAGCGGGGGGGCAGCCACAGATACGCAGTATTTT. Translated: CASSLEASGGAATDTQYF. The whole variable domain, remainder taken from reference TRBV7-2 and TRBJ2-3, is GAGVSQSPSNKVTEKGKDVELRCDPISGHTALYWYRQSLGQGLEFLIYFQGNSAPDKSGLPSDRFSAERTGGSVSTLTIQRTQQEDSAVYLCASSLEASGGAATDTQYFGPGTRLTVL.

V gene TRBV6-5 combines with J gene TRBJ1-1, with a weak D call TRBD1 (5 bases). In germline, CDR1 is MNHEY, CDR2 SVGAGI. The ends were cut back, 5 bases at V and 3 bases at J, with 10 bases in the middle. This CDR3 spans 13 amino acids. CDR3 region: CASSGQRDTEAFF. The CDR3 region has the DNA TGTGCCAGCAGTGGACAAAGGGACACTGAAGCTTTCTTT.

The rearrangement uses TRBV28 and TRBJ2-1, with no clear D. Trimming stripped 8 bases from V and 7 bases from J, with 21 bases between. CDR1 is MDHEN, CDR2 SYDVKM, per germline. This CDR3 spans 15 amino acids. The CDR3 sequence: CASLHNGRLSNEQFF. CDR3 coding DNA: TGTGCCAGCCTTCATAACGGACGCCTTAGTAATGAGCAGTTCTTC.